A selection of T cell receptor beta chains follows, all from one sample in a study of patients and donors after allogeneic stem cell transplantation. TCRdb passed the RT-PCR reads through MiXCR, listing each CDR3 protein once. The repertoire holds 900,000 to 1,000,000 distinct CDR3 sequences, with more than 15% as singletons. The sample taken for sequencing was blood, either unsorted or a sorted T cell fraction (not recorded which). The origin of the receptors is a human donor who was either an allogeneic HSCT recipient or a stem cell or donor lymphocyte infusion donor (not recorded which). It is not recorded whose cells these are; they may come from a transplant donor. The CDR3 runs from the conserved cysteine through the conserved F or W. Each record gives: J gene, clone size, V gene, CDR3 protein. Not all rows give a size; the values are once, few, many and, for expanded clones, a class.

TRBJ2-1 - TRBV2 CASRVLAGGHNEQFF
TRBJ2-7 few TRBV4-3 CASSQDRGGSAYEQYF
TRBJ2-5 few TRBV2 CASSRVGTQYF
TRBJ1-5 many TRBV20-1 CSARPTSIGQPQHF
TRBJ2-7 - TRBV19 CASSIGTTVRSIEQYF
TRBJ1-1 many TRBV12-3/TRBV12-4 CASSRRNTEAFF
TRBJ1-5 many TRBV12-3/TRBV12-4 CASSPGLVNQPQHF
TRBJ1-5 few TRBV3-1 CASSQGGAGNNQPQHF
TRBJ2-7 few TRBV7-2 CASSSQTGGYEQYF
TRBJ2-3 few TRBV24-1 CATSRTERGSTDTQYF
TRBJ1-1 - TRBV5-1 CASGLGGVNTEAFF
TRBJ2-5 few TRBV3-1 CASSQELQTQYF
TRBJ2-3 once TRBV7-3 CASSLDLRTDTQYF
TRBJ2-5 - TRBV7-3 CASSLTGVAGRLETQYF
TRBJ1-2 many TRBV12-3/TRBV12-4 CASSLIGSGGDGYTF
TRBJ1-2 - TRBV2 CASKQGLDGYTF
TRBJ2-5 - TRBV20-1 CSAIHLGRRRETQYF
TRBJ2-3 few TRBV10-3 CAIRRGLAGGLGSTDTQYF
TRBJ1-1 - TRBV2 CASTSIRGHTEAFF
TRBJ2-5 few TRBV29-1 CSPRDLGETQYF
TRBJ1-1 few TRBV20-1 CSARNSRDMTEAFF
TRBJ2-7 - TRBV5-3 CARSYRRPKDRGYEQYF
TRBJ2-1 - TRBV7-9 CASSLVVTEQFF
TRBJ2-4 - TRBV4-3 CASSQDIGGGGAVKNIQYF
TRBJ1-2 few TRBV20-1 CSAPEGVDGYTF
TRBJ1-2 few TRBV4-1 CASSHPGQQYGYTF
TRBJ2-3 - TRBV11-3 CASRRAPDTQYF
TRBJ1-1 - TRBV30 CAGLNTEAFF
TRBJ1-2 - TRBV7-9 CASSFRDRAMYGYTF
TRBJ1-5 - TRBV20-1 CSANSRSSNQPQHF
TRBJ2-2 - TRBV6-1 CASISVGELFF
TRBJ1-2 few TRBV27 CASSRGADTYGYTF
TRBJ2-7 few TRBV6-1 CASSEEVGTSGRYPYEQYF
TRBJ2-3 few TRBV20-1 CSARLAGEVRTDTQYF